This T cell receptor beta chain is drawn from a study of response to subunit inactivated influenza vaccine. TCRdb recomputed calls from the RT-PCR reads with MiXCR, one row per CDR3 protein. Of more than 150,000 distinct CDR3 sequences in the sample, roughly 8.7% were seen once. Looked up from germline, CDR1 is LGHDT and CDR2 is YNNKEL (reference sequence). This CDR3 has 15 residues. V was cut by 3 bases and J by 4 bases, with 12 bases left in between. The specimen was non-naive T cells sorted from PBMCs, collected on the day of vaccination. The chain employs TRBV3-1 and TRBJ2-2, with D tentatively TRBD1 (5 bases). The sequence was obtained from a man aged 45-65 years who received an inactivated influenza vaccine. The CDR3 sequence is CASSQQAGFTGELFF. CDR3 coding DNA: TGTGCCAGCAGCCAGCAGGCAGGGTTCACCGGGGAGCTGTTTTTT.